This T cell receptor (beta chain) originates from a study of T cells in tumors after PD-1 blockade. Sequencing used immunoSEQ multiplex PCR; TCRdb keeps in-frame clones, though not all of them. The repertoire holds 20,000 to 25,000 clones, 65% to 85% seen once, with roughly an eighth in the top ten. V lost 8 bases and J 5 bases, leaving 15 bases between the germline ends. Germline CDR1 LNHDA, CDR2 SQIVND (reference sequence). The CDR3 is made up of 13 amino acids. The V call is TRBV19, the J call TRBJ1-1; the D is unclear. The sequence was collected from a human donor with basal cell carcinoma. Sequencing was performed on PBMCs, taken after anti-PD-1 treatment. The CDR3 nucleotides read TGTGCCAGTTTTGAGGGAGGTAGGACTGAAGCTTTCTTT. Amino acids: CASFEGGRTEAFF.